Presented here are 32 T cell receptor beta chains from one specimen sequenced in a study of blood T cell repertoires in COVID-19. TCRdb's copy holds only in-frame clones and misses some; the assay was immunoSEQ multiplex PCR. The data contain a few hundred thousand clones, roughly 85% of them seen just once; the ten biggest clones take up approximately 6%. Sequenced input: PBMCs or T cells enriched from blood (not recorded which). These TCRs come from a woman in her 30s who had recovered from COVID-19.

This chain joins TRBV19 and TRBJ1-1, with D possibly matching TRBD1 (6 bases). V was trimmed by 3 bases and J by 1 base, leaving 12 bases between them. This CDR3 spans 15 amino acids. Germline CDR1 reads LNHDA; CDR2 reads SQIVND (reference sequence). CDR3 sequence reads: CASSITGTRNTEAFF. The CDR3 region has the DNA TGTGCCAGTAGTATCACCGGGACAAGGAACACTGAAGCTTTCTTT.

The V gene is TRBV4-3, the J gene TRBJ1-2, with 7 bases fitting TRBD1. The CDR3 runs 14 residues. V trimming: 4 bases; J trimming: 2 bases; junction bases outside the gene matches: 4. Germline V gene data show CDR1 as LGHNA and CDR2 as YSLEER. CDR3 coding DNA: TGCGCCAGCAGCCCCACAGGGGAAAACTATGGCTACACCTTC. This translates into CASSPTGENYGYTF.

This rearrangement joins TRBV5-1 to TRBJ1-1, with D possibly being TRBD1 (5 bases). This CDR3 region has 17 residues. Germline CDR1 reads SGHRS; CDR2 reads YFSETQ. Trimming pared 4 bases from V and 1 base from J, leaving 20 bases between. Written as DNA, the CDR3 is TGCGCCAGCAGCCCTCGCCCTTGGACACTTTCGAACACTGAAGCTTTCTTT. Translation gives CASSPRPWTLSNTEAFF.

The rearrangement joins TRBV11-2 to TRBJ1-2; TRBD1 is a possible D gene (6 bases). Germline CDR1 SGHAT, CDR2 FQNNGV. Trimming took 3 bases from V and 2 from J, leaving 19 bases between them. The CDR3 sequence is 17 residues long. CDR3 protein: CASSLGTRGGPNYGYTF. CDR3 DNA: TGTGCCAGCAGCTTGGGGACACGCGGAGGACCAAACTATGGCTACACCTTC.

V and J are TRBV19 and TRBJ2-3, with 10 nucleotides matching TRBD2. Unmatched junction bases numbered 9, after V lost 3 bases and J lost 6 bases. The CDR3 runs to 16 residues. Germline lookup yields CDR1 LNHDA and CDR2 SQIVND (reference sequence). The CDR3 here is CASSITPTSGWDTQYF. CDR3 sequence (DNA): TGTGCCAGTAGTATTACCCCGACTAGCGGGTGGGATACGCAGTATTTT.

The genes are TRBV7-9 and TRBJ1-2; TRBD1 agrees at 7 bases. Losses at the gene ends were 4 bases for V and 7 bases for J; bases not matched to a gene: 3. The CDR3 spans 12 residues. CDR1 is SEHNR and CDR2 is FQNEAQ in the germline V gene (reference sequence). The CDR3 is CASSSEGAGYTF. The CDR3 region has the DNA TGTGCCAGCAGCTCCGAGGGGGCTGGCTACACCTTC.

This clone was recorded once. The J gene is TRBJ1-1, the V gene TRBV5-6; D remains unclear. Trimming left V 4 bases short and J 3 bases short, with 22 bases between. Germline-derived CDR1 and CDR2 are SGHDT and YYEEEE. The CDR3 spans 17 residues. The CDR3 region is CASSLEMSRRYDTEAFF. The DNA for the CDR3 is TGTGCCAGCAGCCTCGAGATGTCCCGCCGGTACGACACTGAAGCTTTCTTT.

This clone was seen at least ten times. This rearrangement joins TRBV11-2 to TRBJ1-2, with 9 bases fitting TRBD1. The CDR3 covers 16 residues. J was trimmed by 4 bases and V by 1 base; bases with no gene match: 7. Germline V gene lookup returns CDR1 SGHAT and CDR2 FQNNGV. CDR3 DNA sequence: TGTGCCAGCAGCTTAGCCGGGACAGGGATCGTCTATGGCTACACCTTC. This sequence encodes CASSLAGTGIVYGYTF. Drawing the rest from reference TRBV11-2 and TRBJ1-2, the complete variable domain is EAGVAQSPRYKIIEKRQSVAFWCNPISGHATLYWYQQILGQGPKLLIQFQNNGVVDDSQLPKDRFSAERLKGVDSTLKIQPAKLEDSAVYLCASSLAGTGIVYGYTFGSGTRLTVV.

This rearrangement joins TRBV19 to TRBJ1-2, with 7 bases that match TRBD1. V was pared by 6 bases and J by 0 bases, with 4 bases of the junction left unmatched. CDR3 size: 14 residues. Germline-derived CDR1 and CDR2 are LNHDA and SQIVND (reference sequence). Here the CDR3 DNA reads TGTGCCAGTAGCCAGACAGGGACTAACTATGGCTACACCTTC. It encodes CASSQTGTNYGYTF.

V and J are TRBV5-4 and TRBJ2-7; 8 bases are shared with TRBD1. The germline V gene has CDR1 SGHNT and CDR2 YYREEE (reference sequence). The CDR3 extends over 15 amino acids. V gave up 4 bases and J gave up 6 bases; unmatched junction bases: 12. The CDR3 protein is CASSTRDRSLGEQYF. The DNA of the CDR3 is TGTGCCAGCAGCACCAGGGACAGGAGCTTGGGCGAGCAGTACTTC.

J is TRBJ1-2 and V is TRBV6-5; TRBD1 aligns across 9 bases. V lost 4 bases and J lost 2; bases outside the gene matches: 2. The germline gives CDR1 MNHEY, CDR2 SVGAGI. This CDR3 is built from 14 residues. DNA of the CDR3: TGTGCCAGCAGTTGGGACAGGGTGAACTATGGCTACACCTTC. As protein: CASSWDRVNYGYTF.

Written as DNA, the CDR3 is TGTGCCAGTAAAACAACAGGGGAAAGCAATCAGCCCCAGCATTTT. This sequence encodes CASKTTGESNQPQHF. This rearrangement joins TRBV19 to TRBJ1-5, with 7 bases matching TRBD1. Trimming at V came to 7 bases and at J to 1 base, leaving 7 bases not matched to a gene. This CDR3 comprises 15 residues. From germline, CDR1 is LNHDA and CDR2 SQIVND (reference sequence).

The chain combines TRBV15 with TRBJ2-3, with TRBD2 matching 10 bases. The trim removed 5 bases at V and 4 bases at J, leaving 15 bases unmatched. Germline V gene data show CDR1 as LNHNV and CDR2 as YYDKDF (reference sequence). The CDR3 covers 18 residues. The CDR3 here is CATSPQRDSGGLADTQYF. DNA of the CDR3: TGTGCCACCAGCCCGCAAAGGGATAGCGGGGGGTTGGCAGATACGCAGTATTTT.

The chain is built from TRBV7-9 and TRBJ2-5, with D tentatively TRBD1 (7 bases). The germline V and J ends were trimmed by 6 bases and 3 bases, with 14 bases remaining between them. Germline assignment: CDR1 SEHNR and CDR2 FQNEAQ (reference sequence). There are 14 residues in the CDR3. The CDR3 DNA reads TGTGCCAGCAGTTATGGCGGGACAGAAGAGACCCAGTACTTC. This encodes CASSYGGTEETQYF.

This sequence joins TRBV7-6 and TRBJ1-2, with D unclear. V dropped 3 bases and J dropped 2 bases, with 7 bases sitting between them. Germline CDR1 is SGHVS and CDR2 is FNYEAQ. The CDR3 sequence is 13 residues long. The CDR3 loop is CASSFGGNYGYTF. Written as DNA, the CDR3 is TGTGCCAGCAGCTTCGGCGGGAACTATGGCTACACCTTC.

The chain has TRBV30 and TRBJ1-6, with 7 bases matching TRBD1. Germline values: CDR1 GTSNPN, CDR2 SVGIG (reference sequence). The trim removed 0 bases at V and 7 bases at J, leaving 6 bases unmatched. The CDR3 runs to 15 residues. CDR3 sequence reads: CAWSVTRGINSPLHF. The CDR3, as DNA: TGTGCCTGGAGTGTAACCAGGGGGATAAATTCACCCCTCCACTTT.

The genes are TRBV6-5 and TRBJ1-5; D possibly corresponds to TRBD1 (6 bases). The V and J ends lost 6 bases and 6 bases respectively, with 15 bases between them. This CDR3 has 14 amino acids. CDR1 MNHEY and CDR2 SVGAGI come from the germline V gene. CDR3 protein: CASRVGAVSQPQHF. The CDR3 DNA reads TGTGCCAGCAGGGTGGGGGCCGTAAGTCAGCCCCAGCATTTT.

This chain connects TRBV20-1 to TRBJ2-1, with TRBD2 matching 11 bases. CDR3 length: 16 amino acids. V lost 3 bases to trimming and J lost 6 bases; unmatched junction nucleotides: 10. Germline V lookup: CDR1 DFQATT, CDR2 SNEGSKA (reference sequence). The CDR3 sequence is CSASALGTSGVNEQFF. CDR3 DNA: TGCAGTGCTAGTGCCCTGGGGACTAGCGGCGTCAATGAGCAGTTCTTC.

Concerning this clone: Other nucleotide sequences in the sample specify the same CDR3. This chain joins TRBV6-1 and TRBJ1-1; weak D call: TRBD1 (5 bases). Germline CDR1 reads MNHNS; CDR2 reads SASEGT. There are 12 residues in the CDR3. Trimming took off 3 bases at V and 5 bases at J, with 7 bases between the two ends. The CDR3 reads CASSDRVTEAFF. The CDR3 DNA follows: TGTGCCAGCAGTGACAGGGTTACTGAAGCTTTCTTT.

As DNA, the CDR3 is TGTGCCAGCAGTGAGGACAGCGGCTACATATCTGAACTGTTTTTT. Translation gives CASSEDSGYISELFF. This chain uses TRBV2 with TRBJ1-4; D possibly corresponds to TRBD1 (6 bases). The V end lost 3 bases, the J end lost 12 bases, and 20 bases lay between the germline ends. The CDR3 length is 15 residues. Germline loops: CDR1 SNHLY, CDR2 FYNNEI.

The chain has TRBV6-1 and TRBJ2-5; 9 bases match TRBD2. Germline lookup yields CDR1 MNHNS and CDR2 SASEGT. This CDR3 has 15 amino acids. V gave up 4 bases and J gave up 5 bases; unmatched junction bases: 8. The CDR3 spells CASSVAGTSKETQYF. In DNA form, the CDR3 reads TGTGCCAGCAGTGTTGCCGGGACTAGCAAGGAGACCCAGTACTTC.

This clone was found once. The CDR3 sequence is CAGAGLSAYEQYF. In nucleotides, the CDR3 is TGCGCCGGGGCGGGACTTTCCGCCTACGAGCAGTACTTC. The chain recombines TRBV5-1 with TRBJ2-7; D might be TRBD2 (6 bases). Germline lookup yields CDR1 SGHRS and CDR2 YFSETQ. The length of the CDR3 is 13 residues. Trimming removed 10 bases from V and 2 bases from J, with 16 bases in between.

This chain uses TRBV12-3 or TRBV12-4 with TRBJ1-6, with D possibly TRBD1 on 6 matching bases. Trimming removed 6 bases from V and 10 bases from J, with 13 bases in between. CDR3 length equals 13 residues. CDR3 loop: CASSHPGESPLHF. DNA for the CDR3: TGTGCCAGCAGCCACCCAGGGGAATCACCCCTCCACTTT.

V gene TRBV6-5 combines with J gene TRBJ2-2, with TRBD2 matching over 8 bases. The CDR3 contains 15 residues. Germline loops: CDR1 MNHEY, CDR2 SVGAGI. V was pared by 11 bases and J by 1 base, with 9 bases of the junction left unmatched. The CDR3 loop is CALAGAGVNTGELFF. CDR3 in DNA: TGTGCCCTGGCAGGAGCGGGGGTGAACACCGGGGAGCTGTTTTTT.

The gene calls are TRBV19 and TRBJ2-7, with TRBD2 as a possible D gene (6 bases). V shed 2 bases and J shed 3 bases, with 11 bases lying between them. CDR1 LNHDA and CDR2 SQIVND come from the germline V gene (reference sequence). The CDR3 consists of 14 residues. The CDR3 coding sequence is TGTGCCAGTAGTATAAGGGGACTCAACTACGAGCAGTACTTC. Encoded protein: CASSIRGLNYEQYF.

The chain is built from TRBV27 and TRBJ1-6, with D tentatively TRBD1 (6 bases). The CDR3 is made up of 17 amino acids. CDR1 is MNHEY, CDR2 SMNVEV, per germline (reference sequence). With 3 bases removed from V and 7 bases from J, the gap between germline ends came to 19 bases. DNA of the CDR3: TGTGCCAGCAGTTTCGGGTGGGAGGGGGGCGAAAATTCACCCCTCCACTTT. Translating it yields CASSFGWEGGENSPLHF.

The CDR3 spells CASSRTGGAPKNTEAFF. In nucleotides, the CDR3 is TGTGCCAGCAGCAGGACAGGGGGGGCACCTAAGAACACTGAAGCTTTCTTT. V and J are TRBV7-2 and TRBJ1-1, with 10 bases aligning to TRBD1. The CDR3 loop spans 17 amino acids. Germline CDR1 is SGHTA and CDR2 is FQGNSA. Trimming at V came to 5 bases and at J to 1 base, leaving 10 bases not matched to a gene.

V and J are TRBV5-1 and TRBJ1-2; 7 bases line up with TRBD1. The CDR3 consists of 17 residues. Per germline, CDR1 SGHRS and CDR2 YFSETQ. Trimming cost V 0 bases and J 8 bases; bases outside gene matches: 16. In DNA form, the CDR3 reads TGCGCCAGCAGCTTGGCCGAGGGGGCCGGTCGCGTTGGAGGCTACACCTTC. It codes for CASSLAEGAGRVGGYTF.

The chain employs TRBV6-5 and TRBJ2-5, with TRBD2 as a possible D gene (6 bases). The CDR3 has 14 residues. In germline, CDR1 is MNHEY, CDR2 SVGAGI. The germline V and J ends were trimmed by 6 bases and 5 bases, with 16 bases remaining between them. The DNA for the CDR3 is TGTGCCAGCAGAAGACTAGAAGGGTGGGAGACCCAGTACTTC. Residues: CASRRLEGWETQYF.

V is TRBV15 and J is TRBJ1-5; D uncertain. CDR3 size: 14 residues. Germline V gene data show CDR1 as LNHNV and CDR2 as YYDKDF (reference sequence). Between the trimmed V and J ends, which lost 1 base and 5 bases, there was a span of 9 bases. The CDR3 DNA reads TGTGCCACCAGCAGAGCGGGGATCGATCAGCCCCAGCATTTT. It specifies CATSRAGIDQPQHF.

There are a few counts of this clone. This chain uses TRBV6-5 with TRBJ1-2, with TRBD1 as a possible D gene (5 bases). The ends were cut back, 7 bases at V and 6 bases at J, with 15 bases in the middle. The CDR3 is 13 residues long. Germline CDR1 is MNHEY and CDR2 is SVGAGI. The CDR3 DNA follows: TGTGCCAGCACCCCTGGAGCAGGGAATGGCTACACCTTC. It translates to CASTPGAGNGYTF.

For the CDR3, the DNA is TGCGCCAGCAGACGTAGAGGACAGGGGGTACTAGGGAACGAGCAGTACTTC. It yields the protein CASRRRGQGVLGNEQYF. This chain connects TRBV10-2 to TRBJ2-7; 10 bases align to TRBD1. With V trimmed by 6 bases and J by 5 bases, 16 bases remained unmatched. Germline CDR1 is WSHSY and CDR2 is SAAADI. The CDR3 contains 17 residues.